The rows below give T cell receptor beta chains drawn from one sample of a study of beta chain features in type 1 diabetes. The repertoire was sequenced with immunoSEQ multiplex PCR; TCRdb's copy has only in-frame clones and lacks some. The table includes around 340,000 clones, about 20% detected once. Sequencing was performed on naive CD4+ T cells from blood. The receptors derive from a woman between 18 and 29 years old in good health. Both conserved end residues are part of each CDR3. The D gene is left open where the match is weak. The size field is filled for only some rows; it gives once, few, many or a size class.

>.|few|TRBV18|TRBJ2-6
CASSPGLPSSGANVLTF
TGTGCCAGCTCACCGGGGCTCCCCAGCTCTGGGGCCAACGTCCTGACTTTC
>TRBD1|few|TRBV18|TRBJ1-4
CASTGQVNEKLFF
TGTGCCAGCACTGGACAGGTGAATGAAAAACTGTTTTTT
>TRBD1|.|TRBV19|TRBJ1-2
CASSRAGTGDYGYTF
TGTGCCAGTAGCCGCGCCGGGACAGGGGACTATGGCTACACCTTC
>.|.|TRBV6-5|TRBJ2-3
CASSYSWQIADTQYF
TGTGCCAGCAGTTACTCGTGGCAGATCGCAGATACGCAGTATTTT
>TRBD2|.|TRBV11-2|TRBJ2-2
CASSLSGRDTGELFF
TGTGCCAGCAGCCTTAGCGGGAGAGACACCGGGGAGCTGTTTTTT
>TRBD2|.|TRBV6-5|TRBJ2-7
CASSYGDYPYEQYF
TGTGCCAGCAGTTATGGGGACTACCCCTACGAGCAGTACTTC
>.|.|TRBV7-2|TRBJ1-4
CASSEQSKLFF
TGTGCCAGCAGCGAACAGAGCAAACTGTTTTTT
>TRBD2|few|TRBV19|TRBJ2-7
CASKETSGPYEQYF
TGTGCCAGTAAGGAGACTAGCGGTCCCTACGAGCAGTACTTC
>.|few|TRBV5-1|TRBJ2-1
CASSLVYGNEQFF
TGCGCCAGCAGCTTGGTGTACGGGAATGAGCAGTTCTTC
>.|few|TRBV28|TRBJ2-7
CASSPRSVRNEQYF
TGTGCCAGCAGCCCTAGGTCCGTTCGCAATGAGCAGTACTTC
>TRBD2|.|TRBV11-3|TRBJ2-5
CASSLGASGGAETQYF
TGTGCCAGCAGCTTAGGCGCTAGCGGGGGGGCCGAGACCCAGTACTTC
>.|.|TRBV13|TRBJ2-3
CASSLRVPDTQYF
TGTGCCAGCAGCTTAAGAGTCCCAGATACGCAGTATTTT
>.|.|TRBV14|TRBJ2-2
CASSPDLRTGELFF
TGTGCCAGCAGCCCTGATCTGAGGACCGGGGAGCTGTTTTTT
>.|few|TRBV18|TRBJ2-5
CASSPRGNQETQYF
TGTGCCAGCTCACCACGCGGGAACCAAGAGACCCAGTACTTC
>.|few|TRBV25-1|TRBJ2-2
CASSEWARHGELFF
TGTGCCAGCAGTGAATGGGCCCGCCACGGGGAGCTGTTTTTT
>.|.|TRBV5-1|TRBJ2-3
CASSPSGEGTQYF
TGCGCCAGCAGCCCGTCAGGGGAGGGTACGCAGTATTTT
>.|.|TRBV7-6|TRBJ2-1
CASSLDAGSLYNEQFF
TGTGCCAGCAGCTTAGACGCGGGCAGCTTATACAATGAGCAGTTCTTC
>.|.|TRBV5-4|TRBJ2-5
CASSFPTSRETQYF
TGTGCCAGCAGCTTCCCCACTAGCCGGGAGACCCAGTACTTC
>TRBD2|few|TRBV9|TRBJ2-7
CASSPRTSGAYEQYF
TGTGCCAGCAGCCCCCGGACTAGCGGGGCCTACGAGCAGTACTTC
>.|.|TRBV11-2|TRBJ1-5
CASSQGLGARGNQPQHF
TGTGCCAGCTCACAAGGGCTGGGGGCAAGGGGTAATCAGCCCCAGCATTTT
>.|.|TRBV7-3|TRBJ2-1
CASSPSKIYNEQFF
TGTGCCAGCAGCCCCAGTAAGATCTACAATGAGCAGTTCTTC
>TRBD1|.|TRBV5-6|TRBJ1-2
CASSRGQGIDGYTF
TGTGCCAGCAGCAGGGGACAGGGGATTGATGGCTACACCTTC
>.|few|TRBV6-1|TRBJ1-1
CASSERGNTEAFF
TGTGCCAGCAGTGAACGGGGGAACACTGAAGCTTTCTTT
>.|few|TRBV27|TRBJ1-2
CASSFRGQVYTF
TGTGCCAGCAGTTTCCGAGGGCAGGTCTACACCTTC
>.|few|TRBV6-6|TRBJ1-1
CASSSKTEAFF
TGTGCCAGCAGTTCTAAAACTGAAGCTTTCTTT
>.|.|TRBV7-2|TRBJ1-5
CASSLGQTFSNQPQHF
TGTGCCAGCAGCTTGGGGCAGACCTTTAGCAATCAGCCCCAGCATTTT
>.|few|TRBV20-1|TRBJ1-2
CSAGAFYGYTF
TGCAGTGCTGGAGCTTTTTATGGCTACACCTTC
>.|.|TRBV5-4|TRBJ2-4
CASSSGGENIQYF
TGTGCCAGCAGCTCTGGCGGGGAAAACATTCAGTACTTC
>.|.|TRBV19|TRBJ2-7
CASGGTASYEQYF
TGTGCCAGCGGAGGGACGGCGAGCTACGAGCAGTACTTC
>.|.|TRBV5-1|TRBJ2-5
CASAPGDETQYF
TGCGCCAGTGCCCCCGGTGATGAGACCCAGTACTTC
>.|.|TRBV2|TRBJ2-3
CASSTFQVDTQYF
TGTGCCAGCAGCACATTCCAGGTGGATACGCAGTATTTT
>.|.|TRBV2|TRBJ2-7
CASSKIRVNEQYF
TGTGCCAGCAGTAAAATTAGAGTCAACGAGCAGTACTTC
>TRBD2|few|TRBV19|TRBJ2-7
CASSLRTSGSYEQYF
TGTGCCAGTAGTCTACGGACTAGCGGGAGCTACGAGCAGTACTTC
>.|few|TRBV7-9|TRBJ1-6
CASSSIPPLHF
TGTGCCAGCAGCTCCATCCCCCCCCTCCACTTT
>.|.|TRBV2|TRBJ1-1
CASSEQGVTEAFF
TGTGCCAGCAGTGAACAGGGTGTCACTGAAGCTTTCTTT
>TRBD1|few|TRBV30|TRBJ2-7
CAWGTGNSYEQYF
TGTGCCTGGGGGACAGGAAACTCCTACGAGCAGTACTTC
>.|few|TRBV28|TRBJ2-7
CASSLTTDYEQYF
TGTGCCAGCAGTTTAACAACAGATTACGAGCAGTACTTC